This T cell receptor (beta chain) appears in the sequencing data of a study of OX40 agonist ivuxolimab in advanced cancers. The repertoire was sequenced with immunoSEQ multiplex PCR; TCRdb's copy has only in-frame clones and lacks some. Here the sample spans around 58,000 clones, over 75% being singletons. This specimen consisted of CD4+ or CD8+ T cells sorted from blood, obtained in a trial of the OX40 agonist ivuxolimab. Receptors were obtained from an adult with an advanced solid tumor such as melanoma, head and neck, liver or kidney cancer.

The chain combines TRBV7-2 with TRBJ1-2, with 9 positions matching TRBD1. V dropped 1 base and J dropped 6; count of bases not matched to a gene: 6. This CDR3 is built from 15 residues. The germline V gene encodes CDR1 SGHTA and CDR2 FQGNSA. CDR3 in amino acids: CASSLVGGTGHGYTF. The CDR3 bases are TGTGCCAGCAGCTTAGTGGGGGGGACAGGGCATGGCTACACCTTC. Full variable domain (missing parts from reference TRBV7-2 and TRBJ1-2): GAGVSQSPSNKVTEKGKDVELRCDPISGHTALYWYRQSLGQGLEFLIYFQGNSAPDKSGLPSDRFSAERTGGSVSTLTIQRTQQEDSAVYLCASSLVGGTGHGYTFGSGTRLTVV.